This TCR beta chain came from a study of tumor-infiltrating lymphocytes in primary liver carcinoma. Germline DNA was also extracted, and blood RNA was taken from unsorted whole blood. Starting material of around 490 ng total RNA yielded TCR beta cDNA via a constant-region primer. Libraries for TCR beta were built through three nested multiplex PCR rounds, which together made up a slightly modified ARM-PCR procedure. The opening two PCR rounds, ten to eleven cycles each, paired TRBV1-TRBV30 forward primers with a C-beta reverse primer. TCRdb processed the multiplex PCR reads anew with MiXCR; each CDR3 protein has one entry. The sample consists of approximately 330,000 distinct CDR3 sequences, less than 70% of them appearing once. CDR3 length: 17 residues. Germline CDR1 is MDHEN and CDR2 is SYDVKM. With regard to this clonotype: The germline gene is not matched at one end of the junction; a read error may be the cause.

The sample was peripheral blood. The chain is built from TRBV28 and TRBJ1-5; no clear D. The clonotype was recovered from a man aged 35 to 55 with primary liver carcinoma and hepatitis B virus infection. The CDR3, as DNA: TGTGCCAGCAGTTCACCCTTAGGGCACATAAGCAATCGGCCCCAGCATTTT. This sequence encodes CASSSPLGHISNRPQHF.